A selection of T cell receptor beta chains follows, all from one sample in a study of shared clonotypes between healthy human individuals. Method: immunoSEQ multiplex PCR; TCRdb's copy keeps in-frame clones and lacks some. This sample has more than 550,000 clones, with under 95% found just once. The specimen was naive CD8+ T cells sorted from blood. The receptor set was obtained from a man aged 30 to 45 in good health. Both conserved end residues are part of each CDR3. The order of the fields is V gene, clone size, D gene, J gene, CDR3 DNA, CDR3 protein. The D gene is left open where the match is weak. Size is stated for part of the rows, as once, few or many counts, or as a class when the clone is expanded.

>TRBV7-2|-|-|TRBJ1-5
TGTGCCAGCAGCTTAGTGCGGGGCAATCAGCCCCAGCATTTT
CASSLVRGNQPQHF
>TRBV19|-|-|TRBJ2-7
TGTGCCAGTAGTATAGATTCCTACGAGCAGTACTTC
CASSIDSYEQYF
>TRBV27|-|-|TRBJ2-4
TGTGCCAGCAGTTTAATCCCCCGGCAGGACATTCAGTACTTC
CASSLIPRQDIQYF
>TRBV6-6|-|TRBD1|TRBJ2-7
TGTGCCAGCAAAGCGGGACAGGGGGAAAACCCCTACGAGCAGTACTTC
CASKAGQGENPYEQYF
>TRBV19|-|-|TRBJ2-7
TGTGCCAGTAGCCAAGCAGCGGTTCCCTACGAGCAGTACTTC
CASSQAAVPYEQYF
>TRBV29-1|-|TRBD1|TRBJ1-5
TGCAGCGTTCGGGAAGGGGGCGACCAGCCCCAGCATTTT
CSVREGGDQPQHF
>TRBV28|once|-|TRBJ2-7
TGTGCCAGCAGCCAAGTCCGGGACAACTACGAGCAGTACTTC
CASSQVRDNYEQYF
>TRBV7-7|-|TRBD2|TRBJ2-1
TGTGCTAGCAGCTTAGGGAGGGCCGGATACAATGAGCAGTTCTTC
CASSLGRAGYNEQFF
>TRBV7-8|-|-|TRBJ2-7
TGTGCCAGCAGCTTTTCCGGGAGAGCCGAGCAGTACTTC
CASSFSGRAEQYF
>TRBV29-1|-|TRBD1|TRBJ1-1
TGCAGCATCAGGGGGAAGAACACTGAAGCTTTCTTT
CSIRGKNTEAFF
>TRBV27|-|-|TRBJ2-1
TGTGCCAGCAGTTACAAATACAATGAGCAGTTCTTC
CASSYKYNEQFF
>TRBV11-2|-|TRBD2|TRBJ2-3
TGTGCCAGCAGCCGGGGAGGGGGCACAGATACGCAGTATTTT
CASSRGGGTDTQYF
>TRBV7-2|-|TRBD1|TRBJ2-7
TGTGCCAGCAGCTTAGTTCCAGGGGGCTCCTACGAGCAGTACTTC
CASSLVPGGSYEQYF
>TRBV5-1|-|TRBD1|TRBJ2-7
TGCGCCAGCAGCCCCCCCGACAGGGCGGACTACGAGCAGTACTTC
CASSPPDRADYEQYF
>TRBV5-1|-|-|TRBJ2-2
TGCGCCAGCAGCCCTGGTCTACACTGGGAGCTGTTTTTT
CASSPGLHWELFF
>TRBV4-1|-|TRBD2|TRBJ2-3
TGCGCCAGCAGCCAAGTTGTTGCTAGCGGGAACACAGATACGCAGTATTTT
CASSQVVASGNTDTQYF
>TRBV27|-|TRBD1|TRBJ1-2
TGTGCCAGCAGTTTAACCCGAACCACCGGGACAGGGGGCGTCAATAACTATGACTACACCTTC
CASSLTRTTGTGGVNNYDYTF